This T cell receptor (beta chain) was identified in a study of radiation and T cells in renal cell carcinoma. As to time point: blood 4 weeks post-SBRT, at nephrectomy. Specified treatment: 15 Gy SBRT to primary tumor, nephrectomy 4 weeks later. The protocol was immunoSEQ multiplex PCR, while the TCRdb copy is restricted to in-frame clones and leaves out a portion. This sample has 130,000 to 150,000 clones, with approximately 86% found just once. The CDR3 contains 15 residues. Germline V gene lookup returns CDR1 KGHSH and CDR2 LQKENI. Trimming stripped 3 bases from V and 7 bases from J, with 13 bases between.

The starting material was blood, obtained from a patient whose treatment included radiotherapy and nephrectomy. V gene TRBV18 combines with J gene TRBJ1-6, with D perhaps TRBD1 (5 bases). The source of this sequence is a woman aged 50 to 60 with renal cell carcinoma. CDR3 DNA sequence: TGTGCCAGCTCACCGTCCAGGGATGGAAATTCACCCCTCCACTTT. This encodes CASSPSRDGNSPLHF. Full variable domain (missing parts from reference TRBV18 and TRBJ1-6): NAGVMQNPRHLVRRRGQEARLRCSPMKGHSHVYWYRQLPEEGLKFMVYLQKENIIDESGMPKERFSAEFPKEGPSILRIQQVVRGDSAAYFCASSPSRDGNSPLHFGNGTRLTVT.